Below are 21 T cell receptor beta chains sequenced from a single sample in a study of cytomegalovirus exposure and HLA in healthy donors. The study ran its PCR with 60 Vbeta and 13 Jbeta primers. Generated by immunoSEQ multiplex PCR, the TCRdb table keeps only in-frame clones and is missing some. The table lists roughly 250,000 clones, over 70% of them singletons. Material for sequencing was PBMCs. These receptors all come from a girl aged 2 to 9 in good health and CMV-seronegative.

This clone was detected a few times. The V gene is TRBV7-9, the J gene TRBJ2-3, with 7 nucleotides matching TRBD2. The CDR3 is 16 amino acids. The V segment lost 4 bases and the J segment 2 bases; nucleotides outside the gene matches: 9. Germline CDR1 reads SEHNR; CDR2 reads FQNEAQ (reference sequence). CDR3 nucleotides: TGTGCCAGCAGCTCGGGAGCGGGGAGAAACACAGATACGCAGTATTTT. It specifies CASSSGAGRNTDTQYF.

This chain links TRBV2 with TRBJ2-1; TRBD2 agrees at 13 bases. The length of the CDR3 is 13 residues. Losses at the gene ends were 5 bases for V and 12 bases for J; bases not matched to a gene: 4. Germline CDR1 is SNHLY and CDR2 is FYNNEI. The DNA of the CDR3 is TGTGCCAGCAGTTTGACTAGCGGGGGGACGCAGTTCTTC. This encodes CASSLTSGGTQFF.

V is TRBV30 and J is TRBJ2-2; perhaps TRBD1 as D (5 bases). CDR3 size: 12 residues. V lost 4 bases and J lost 6, with 9 bases in between. Germline CDR1 GTSNPN, CDR2 SVGIG (reference sequence). Written as DNA, the CDR3 is TGTGCCTGGAACCTGGGGCCCGGGGAGCTGTTTTTT. As protein: CAWNLGPGELFF. Complete variable domain (other parts from reference TRBV30 and TRBJ2-2): SQTIHQWPATLVQPVGSPLSLECTVEGTSNPNLYWYRQAAGRGLQLLFYSVGIGQISSEVPQNLSASRPQDRQFILSSKKLLLSDSGFYLCAWNLGPGELFFGEGSRLTVL.

J is TRBJ1-1 and V is TRBV5-1; 8 bases are a match to TRBD1. The CDR3 covers 17 residues. Germline loops: CDR1 SGHRS, CDR2 YFSETQ. Germline trimming cut 0 bases from V and 0 bases from J; bases unmatched to any gene: 7. The CDR3 DNA follows: TGCGCCAGCAGCTTGGGACAGGGGTTCCCCATGAACACTGAAGCTTTCTTT. Translating it yields CASSLGQGFPMNTEAFF. Based on the CDR3 plus reference TRBV5-1 and TRBJ1-1, the full variable domain is KAGVTQTPRYLIKTRGQQVTLSCSPISGHRSVSWYQQTPGQGLQFLFEYFSETQRNKGNFPGRFSGRQFSNSRSEMNVSTLELGDSALYLCASSLGQGFPMNTEAFFGQGTRLTVV.

CDR3 nucleotides: TGCGCCAGCAGCTTCGGGACTAGCGGGGGCCGACAAGAGACCCAGTACTTC. Its translation is CASSFGTSGGRQETQYF. The V and J genes are TRBV5-1 and TRBJ2-5, with TRBD2 matching 14 bases. The CDR3 totals 17 residues. Germline V gene sequence: CDR1 SGHRS, CDR2 YFSETQ. Trimming at V came to 2 bases and at J to 2 bases, leaving 5 bases not matched to a gene.

V is TRBV28 and J is TRBJ1-5; D remains unclear. The CDR3 extends over 15 amino acids. Germline V gene sequence: CDR1 MDHEN, CDR2 SYDVKM. V dropped 1 base and J dropped 2 bases, with 9 bases sitting between them. The DNA of the CDR3 is TGTGCCAGCAGTTTATTCCAGGATGGCAATCAGCCCCAGCATTTT. Residues: CASSLFQDGNQPQHF.

This chain links TRBV14 with TRBJ2-1; TRBD2 matches 11 bases. V shed 5 bases, J shed 7 bases, and the junction held 13 bases outside the gene matches. In germline, CDR1 is SGHDN, CDR2 FVKESK. The CDR3 runs 17 residues. The CDR3 loop reads CASSATSGVTLRNEQFF. The CDR3 DNA reads as TGTGCCAGCAGCGCGACTAGCGGGGTCACCCTGAGGAATGAGCAGTTCTTC.

This chain uses TRBV10-3 with TRBJ2-7; 12 bases fit TRBD1. The V gene's germline CDR1 is ENHRY and CDR2 SYGVKD. After removal of 1 base from V and 5 bases from J, the junction contained 9 bases not matched to a gene. This CDR3 region has 17 residues. This CDR3 is CAISELPGQGAFHEQYF. The CDR3 DNA reads TGTGCCATCAGTGAGTTACCGGGACAGGGGGCATTTCACGAGCAGTACTTC.

This clone is a singleton in its sample. The chain has TRBV9 and TRBJ2-7; D unresolved. Germline CDR1 and CDR2: SGDLS and YYNGEE. Trimming stripped 1 base from V and 5 bases from J, with 13 bases between. The CDR3 length is 14 residues. Written as DNA, the CDR3 is TGTGCCAGCAGCGTACGCGGCCATTTGGACGAGCAGTACTTC. Amino acid sequence: CASSVRGHLDEQYF.

The V call is TRBV6-5, the J call TRBJ2-7; 8 bases agree with TRBD2. This CDR3 comprises 13 residues. Looked up from germline, CDR1 is MNHEY and CDR2 is SVGAGI. V dropped 6 bases and J dropped 4; count of bases not matched to a gene: 5. CDR3 coding DNA: TGTGCCAGCAGGACTAGCGTGGGTTACGAGCAGTACTTC. It encodes CASRTSVGYEQYF.

The chain has TRBV4-1 and TRBJ2-1, with 7 bases lining up with TRBD2. Trimming cost V 3 bases and J 5 bases; bases outside gene matches: 16. The CDR3 totals 18 residues. Germline values: CDR1 MGHRA, CDR2 YSYEKL. The CDR3 sequence: CASSHIGRIRRTHNEQFF. CDR3 sequence (DNA): TGCGCCAGCAGCCACATCGGGAGGATCCGTCGCACACACAATGAGCAGTTCTTC.

This chain connects TRBV6-5 to TRBJ2-5; 9 bases fit TRBD1. The CDR3 has 14 residues. V lost 5 bases and J lost 4; bases outside the gene matches: 5. Germline lookup yields CDR1 MNHEY and CDR2 SVGAGI. The CDR3 spells CASSKGQGRETQYF. CDR3 sequence (DNA): TGTGCCAGCAGTAAAGGACAGGGGAGAGAGACCCAGTACTTC.

V gene TRBV5-1 combines with J gene TRBJ1-2; D may be TRBD1 (5 bases). The V gene lost 1 base and the J gene lost 4 bases, with 11 bases spanning the gap. CDR1 is SGHRS and CDR2 is YFSETQ in the germline V gene. CDR3 length: 14 amino acids. CDR3 nucleotide sequence: TGCGCCAGCAGCTTGATAGGGGTAATCTATGGCTACACCTTC. This translates into CASSLIGVIYGYTF.

The table lists this clone with a count of one. The V and J genes are TRBV9 and TRBJ1-2; D is perhaps TRBD1 (6 bases). The CDR3 is 14 residues long. V shed 4 bases and J shed 3 bases, with 13 bases lying between them. In germline, CDR1 is SGDLS, CDR2 YYNGEE. The CDR3 nucleotides read TGTGCCAGCAGCACTCCACGGACAGACTATGGCTACACCTTC. Its protein product is CASSTPRTDYGYTF.

The chain links TRBV2 to TRBJ2-7; 9 bases agree with TRBD1. Germline values: CDR1 SNHLY, CDR2 FYNNEI. This CDR3 is 16 amino acids long. V was pared by 3 bases and J by 0 bases, with 6 bases of the junction left unmatched. The CDR3 protein is CASSESRDRVSYEQYF. CDR3 in DNA: TGTGCCAGCAGTGAGTCCCGGGACAGGGTCTCCTACGAGCAGTACTTC.

In regard to this clone: The same CDR3 arises from other DNA sequences in this sample as well. The V gene is TRBV6-5, the J gene TRBJ2-7; 9 bases agree with TRBD1. The CDR3 extends over 14 amino acids. The ends lost 5 bases at V and 1 base at J; junction bases unmatched: 3. Germline CDR1 MNHEY, CDR2 SVGAGI. The CDR3 DNA reads as TGTGCCAGCAGTCCCGGGACAGGGTCCTACGAGCAGTACTTC. Translated: CASSPGTGSYEQYF.

The gene calls are TRBV27 and TRBJ1-1, with 10 nucleotides matching TRBD1. The CDR3 has 16 amino acids. The germline V gene encodes CDR1 MNHEY and CDR2 SMNVEV (reference sequence). With 2 bases clipped from V and 4 bases from J, the junction kept 7 bases outside the gene matches. The CDR3 spells CASSLRDRGRFTEAFF. As DNA, the CDR3 is TGTGCCAGCAGTTTACGGGACAGGGGACGCTTCACTGAAGCTTTCTTT.

The V call is TRBV25-1, the J call TRBJ2-1, with 7 bases identical to TRBD1. This CDR3 has 16 residues. Losses at the gene ends were 4 bases for V and 0 bases for J; bases not matched to a gene: 6. Germline lookup yields CDR1 MGHDK and CDR2 SYGVNS. Written as DNA, the CDR3 is TGTGCCAGCAGTGTCGAAGGGGACAGCTCCTACAATGAGCAGTTCTTC. The encoded protein is CASSVEGDSSYNEQFF.

This clone was observed a single time. J is TRBJ1-1 and V is TRBV5-6, with a tentative D call TRBD1 (6 bases). The CDR3 sequence is 15 residues long. The germline V gene encodes CDR1 SGHDT and CDR2 YYEEEE. V dropped 3 bases and J dropped 4 bases, with 16 bases sitting between them. The CDR3 loop reads CASSSGGQGFTEAFF. The CDR3 DNA follows: TGTGCCAGCAGCTCGGGGGGGCAGGGTTTCACTGAAGCTTTCTTT.

This chain joins TRBV19 and TRBJ2-1; the match to TRBD2 covers 14 bases. Germline V gene lookup returns CDR1 LNHDA and CDR2 SQIVND (reference sequence). V gave up 4 bases and J gave up 0 bases; unmatched junction bases: 14. The length of the CDR3 is 21 residues. The CDR3 here is CASSTLRRTSGRKSSYNEQFF. CDR3 coding DNA: TGTGCCAGTAGTACCCTCCGTAGGACTAGCGGGAGGAAGAGCTCCTACAATGAGCAGTTCTTC.

The chain couples TRBV10-3 to TRBJ2-7, with 11 bases that match TRBD2. In germline, CDR1 is ENHRY, CDR2 SYGVKD. V dropped 6 bases and J dropped 0; count of bases not matched to a gene: 10. The CDR3 extends over 17 amino acids. CDR3 sequence: CAISGLAGPPSSYEQYF. CDR3 sequence (DNA): TGTGCCATCAGCGGACTAGCGGGCCCTCCCAGCTCCTACGAGCAGTACTTC.